The present T cell receptor (beta chain) was sequenced within a study of identical twins. V dropped 0 bases and J dropped 4; count of bases not matched to a gene: 14. The V gene's germline CDR1 is DFQATT and CDR2 SNEGSKA (reference sequence). The CDR3 runs 17 residues. On this clonotype: Its target is not known.

Study-level findings and limits: The study found excess low generation probability among twin-shared out-of-frame alpha sequences.

TCRdb re-called the 5' RACE reads through MiXCR, storing one row per CDR3 protein. The sample lists 1.5 million to 2 million distinct CDR3 sequences, about 30% occurring once. This chain joins TRBV20-1 and TRBJ2-5, with TRBD1 matching 7 bases. This TCR was sampled from a newborn girl in good health. The material sequenced was cord blood. The CDR3: CSARDLRGEGAAETQYF. The CDR3, as DNA: TGCAGTGCTAGAGATCTGAGGGGAGAGGGGGCAGCAGAGACCCAGTACTTC.